One sample yielded the 19 T cell receptor beta chains listed below, sequenced in a study of tumor-infiltrating lymphocytes in primary liver carcinoma. Starting material for RNA and DNA co-extraction consisted of about 17-34 mg of unsorted bulk tissue. The input was 450 to 500 ng total RNA; TCR beta cDNA was made from it with a constant-region primer. A slightly modified ARM-PCR protocol with three nested multiplex PCR rounds produced these TCR beta libraries. With TRBV1-TRBV30 forward primers and a C-beta reverse primer, the first two PCR rounds were run for approximately 9 cycles each. TCRdb passed the multiplex PCR reads through MiXCR, listing each CDR3 protein once. The top ten hold 29% of the sample, which has 40,000 to 55,000 distinct CDR3 sequences, 60% to 85% seen once. The sample taken for sequencing was liver tumor tissue from sampling region 5. Subset described: tumor region T5, tumor centre. The source is a man in his forties with primary liver carcinoma and hepatitis B virus infection.

A remark on this clonotype: A much larger clone lies a single base off, so this may be a read error. The chain recombines TRBV5-1 with TRBJ2-7; possibly TRBD2 for D (5 bases). This CDR3 spans 16 amino acids. Trimming pared 1 base from V and 0 bases from J, leaving 14 bases between. Germline loops: CDR1 SGHRS, CDR2 YFSETQ. CDR3 amino acids: CASSLTGSGSSYEQYF. The CDR3, as DNA: TGCGCCAGCAGCTTGACCGGAAGTGGGAGCTCCTACGAGCAGTACTTC.

This clonotype has just a few counts. This may arise from a read error, as a much more abundant clone is one base away. The V call is TRBV5-6, the J call TRBJ2-7, with D perhaps TRBD1 (6 bases). Germline-derived CDR1 and CDR2 are SGHDT and YYEEEE. V shed 0 bases and J shed 6 bases, with 13 bases lying between them. This CDR3 comprises 14 residues. CDR3 coding DNA: TGTGCCAGCAGCTTGGATCCCCAGGGGAGCGAGCAGTACTTC. This translates into CASSLDPQGSEQYF.

In its sample, this clonotype was seen many times. This chain uses TRBV29-1 with TRBJ1-2; D is perhaps TRBD1 (5 bases). Per the germline V gene, CDR1 is SQVTM and CDR2 is ANQGSEA. Trimming pared 6 bases from V and 7 bases from J, leaving 15 bases between. The CDR3 runs to 12 residues. DNA for the CDR3: TGCAGCGTCGGCTGGGGGTTGGGTGGCTACACCTTC. Encoded protein: CSVGWGLGGYTF.

A remark on this clonotype: The junction departs from the called germline gene at one end, perhaps through a read error. This chain links TRBV6-5 with TRBJ2-5, with 7 bases aligning to TRBD1. Looked up from germline, CDR1 is MNHEY and CDR2 is SVGAGI. CDR3 length: 13 residues. The chain's CDR3 is CVSSLTPGQRKYF. As DNA, the CDR3 is TGTGTCAGCAGTCTAACTCCGGGACAGCGTAAGTACTTC.

Notes on this clonotype: This may stem from a read error, because a much larger clone lies one nucleotide away. This chain uses TRBV28 with TRBJ2-7; tentative D call: TRBD2 (5 bases). The CDR3 contains 12 residues. Germline V lookup: CDR1 MDHEN, CDR2 SYDVKM. V was trimmed by 3 bases and J by 9 bases, leaving 12 bases between them. The CDR3 sequence is CASSFEGMGQYF. In DNA, the CDR3 is TGTGCCAGCAGTTTCGAGGGAATGGGGCAGTACTTC.

This chain joins TRBV7-9 and TRBJ2-7; TRBD2 matches 14 bases. Germline CDR1 SEHNR, CDR2 FQNEAQ (reference sequence). V shed 1 base and J 9 bases; nucleotides not matched to a gene: 5. This CDR3 region has 15 residues. This CDR3 reads CASSLGGTSGSGQYF. CDR3 in DNA: TGTGCCAGCAGCTTAGGAGGGACTAGCGGGAGCGGGCAGTACTTC.

A word on this clonotype: This may be a read error, as it is one base from a much larger clone. The J gene is TRBJ2-3, the V gene TRBV2; D possibly matches TRBD1 or TRBD2 (5 bases each). The CDR3 is 14 residues long. Germline V lookup: CDR1 SNHLY, CDR2 FYNNEI. Trimming cost V 5 bases and J 2 bases, with 11 bases left between them. The CDR3 region has the DNA TGTGCCAGCAGTAACGGGGACCTCACAGATACGCAGTATTTT. It specifies CASSNGDLTDTQYF.

On this clonotype itself: Mismatch with germline at one junction end may stem from a read error. The chain links TRBV4-1 to TRBJ2-1; TRBD1 matches at 10 bases. This CDR3 is built from 16 residues. Germline V CDR1 and CDR2: MGHRA, YSYEKL. CDR3 DNA: TGCGCCAGGAGCCGAGCAGGACAGGGGGGAAACAATGAGCAGTTCTTC. Amino acids: CARSRAGQGGNNEQFF.

About this clonotype itself: The junction departs from the called germline gene at one end, perhaps through a read error. The chain uses TRBV2 and TRBJ2-2, with TRBD1 as a possible D gene (9 bases). The CDR3 sequence is 16 residues long. Germline loops: CDR1 SNHLY, CDR2 FYNNEI. The CDR3 region has the DNA TGTGTCAGCAGTGACTCAATAGCGGGACAGGGCGGGGAGCTGTTTTTT. Translated, it gives CVSSDSIAGQGGELFF.

The J gene is TRBJ2-7, the V gene TRBV28; the match to TRBD2 covers 11 bases. With 3 bases clipped from V and 4 bases from J, the junction kept 11 bases outside the gene matches. CDR1 MDHEN and CDR2 SYDVKM come from the germline V gene. The CDR3 has 17 residues. DNA for the CDR3: TGTGCCAGCAGTTTCCCCCATCGGCTAGCGGGAGGTTACGAGCAGTACTTC. Residues: CASSFPHRLAGGYEQYF.

With respect to this clonotype: The junction departs from germline at one end; a sequencing error may be responsible. CDR3 sequence reads: CSVRLVGGSRYEQYF. DNA for the CDR3: TGTAGCGTTCGACTAGTGGGAGGTTCTCGCTACGAGCAGTACTTC. The chain has TRBV29-1 and TRBJ2-7; TRBD2 is a possible D gene (6 bases). CDR3 length equals 15 residues. Germline V CDR1 and CDR2: SQVTM, ANQGSEA.

Worth noting for this clonotype: This sequence may be a read error, since a much larger clone differs from it by one base. The genes are TRBV30 and TRBJ1-5; D ambiguous. The V gene's germline CDR1 is GTSNPN and CDR2 SVGIG (reference sequence). V lost 1 base and J lost 0, with 13 bases in between. The CDR3 totals 16 residues. The CDR3 reads CAWSEAKSASNQPQHF. The CDR3 region has the DNA TGTGCCTGGAGTGAAGCCAAGTCAGCTAGCAATCAGCCCCAGCATTTT. Looking up the rest from reference TRBV30 and TRBJ1-5 gives the full variable domain: SQTIHQWPATLVQPVGSPLSLECTVEGTSNPNLYWYRQAAGRGLQLLFYSVGIGQISSEVPQNLSASRPQDRQFILSSKKLLLSDSGFYLCAWSEAKSASNQPQHFGDGTRLSIL.

Points on this clonotype: At one boundary the junction diverges from the germline segment, which might be a read error. V gene TRBV6-6 combines with J gene TRBJ2-3; 9 nucleotides line up with TRBD2. CDR1 and CDR2 (germline): MNHNY, SVGAGI (reference sequence). This CDR3 comprises 15 residues. The CDR3 is CASSYSGSGTDTQFF. The CDR3 DNA is TGTGCCAGCAGTTATAGCGGGAGCGGGACAGATACGCAATTTTTT.

This sequence joins TRBV7-9 and TRBJ2-3; tentatively, D is TRBD1 (6 bases). The CDR3 runs to 16 residues. V dropped 9 bases and J dropped 0 bases, with 19 bases sitting between them. Germline values: CDR1 SEHNR, CDR2 FQNEAQ (reference sequence). CDR3 bases: TGTGCCAGTACTAACATGGACAGAGACAGCACAGATACGCAGTATTTT. Translation: CASTNMDRDSTDTQYF.

The chain uses TRBV4-2 and TRBJ2-7, with 12 bases aligning to TRBD2. Germline CDR1 is LGHNA and CDR2 is YNFKEQ. V trimming: 0 bases; J trimming: 3 bases; junction bases outside the gene matches: 3. This CDR3 contains 16 residues. CDR3 bases: TGTGCCAGCAGCCAAGATTCGACTAGCGGGGGCTACGAGCAGTACTTC. Translated, it gives CASSQDSTSGGYEQYF.

CDR3 DNA: TGTGTCAGTAGTTACCTGGACAGGGGTGGCAATGAGCAGTTCTTC. Its translation is CVSSYLDRGGNEQFF. The chain employs TRBV6-6 and TRBJ2-1, with 9 bases lining up with TRBD1. The CDR3 totals 15 residues. Germline V lookup: CDR1 MNHNY, CDR2 SVGAGI (reference sequence).

On this clonotype: The junction departs from germline at one end; a sequencing error may be responsible. This chain joins TRBV29-1 and TRBJ1-2; 9 bases line up with TRBD1. This CDR3 has 15 amino acids. Germline V lookup: CDR1 SQVTM, CDR2 ANQGSEA. CDR3 sequence reads: CSVEDQRTGASGCTF. DNA for the CDR3: TGTAGCGTTGAAGATCAGAGGACAGGGGCATCTGGCTGCACCTTC.

This clonotype occurred a few times. A much larger clonotype is one base distant, so this may be a read error. This CDR3 is missing its conserved last phenylalanine or tryptophan, likely due to a read error. The chain carries TRBV6-5 and TRBJ2-2; possibly TRBD2 for D (6 bases). This CDR3 comprises 13 residues. V was clipped by 8 bases and J by 3 bases, with 10 bases between them. Germline V gene lookup returns CDR1 MNHEY and CDR2 SVGAGI. CDR3 amino acids: CASLREDTGELFS. The DNA of the CDR3 is TGTGCCAGCCTAAGGGAGGACACCGGGGAGCTGTTTTCT.

This rearrangement joins TRBV4-2 to TRBJ2-7; TRBD1 aligns across 10 bases. The CDR3 runs 16 residues. Germline V lookup: CDR1 LGHNA, CDR2 YNFKEQ. V shed 4 bases, J shed 2 bases, and the junction held 8 bases outside the gene matches. In nucleotides, the CDR3 is TGTGCCAGCAGCCCACAAGGCGGACAGGGGGCCTACGAGCAGTACTTC. Translated: CASSPQGGQGAYEQYF.